This T cell receptor (beta chain) was sequenced during a study of blood T cell repertoires in COVID-19. This clone was picked up many times. Sequencing was performed with immunoSEQ multiplex PCR; in TCRdb, only in-frame clones are kept and a portion is missing. Seen here are some 40,000 clones, approximately 85% observed once, and the top ten hold under 35%. Germline CDR1 reads MNHEY; CDR2 reads SMNVEV (reference sequence). CDR3 length equals 15 residues. V lost 2 bases, J lost 13 bases, and 8 bases stayed unmatched. The sequencing sample was made of peripheral blood. The receptor comes from a woman of 80 years or more with acute or convalescent COVID-19. The chain carries TRBV27 and TRBJ1-4; the match to TRBD1 covers 12 bases. In DNA, the CDR3 is TGTGCCAGCAGTTTAGATCCAGGGACAGGGGGCAGACTGTTTTTT. Translation: CASSLDPGTGGRLFF.